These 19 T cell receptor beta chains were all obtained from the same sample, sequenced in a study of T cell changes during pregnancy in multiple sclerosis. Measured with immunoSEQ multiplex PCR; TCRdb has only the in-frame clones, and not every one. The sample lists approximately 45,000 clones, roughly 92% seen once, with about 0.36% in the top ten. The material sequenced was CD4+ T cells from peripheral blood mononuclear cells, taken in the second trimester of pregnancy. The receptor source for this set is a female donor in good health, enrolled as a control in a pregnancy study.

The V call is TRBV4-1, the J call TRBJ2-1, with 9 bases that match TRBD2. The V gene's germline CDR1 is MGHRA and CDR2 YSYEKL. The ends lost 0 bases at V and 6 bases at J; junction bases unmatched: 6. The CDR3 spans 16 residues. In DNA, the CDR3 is TGCGCCAGCAGCCAAGATCTGGGGACTAGCTCCAATGAGCAGTTCTTC. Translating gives CASSQDLGTSSNEQFF.

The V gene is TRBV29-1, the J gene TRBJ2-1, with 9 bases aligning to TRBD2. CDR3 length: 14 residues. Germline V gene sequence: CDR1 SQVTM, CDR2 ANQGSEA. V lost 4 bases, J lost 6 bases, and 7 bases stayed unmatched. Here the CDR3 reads CSVGVVAGVNEQFF. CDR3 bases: TGCAGCGTTGGGGTAGTAGCGGGGGTCAATGAGCAGTTCTTC.

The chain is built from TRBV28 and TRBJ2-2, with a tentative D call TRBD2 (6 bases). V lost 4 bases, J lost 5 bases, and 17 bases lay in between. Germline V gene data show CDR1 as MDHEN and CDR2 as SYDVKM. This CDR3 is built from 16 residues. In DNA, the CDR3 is TGTGCCAGCAGTTCCCCGGTCGGGGCGGGGACCGGGGAGCTGTTTTTT. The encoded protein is CASSSPVGAGTGELFF.

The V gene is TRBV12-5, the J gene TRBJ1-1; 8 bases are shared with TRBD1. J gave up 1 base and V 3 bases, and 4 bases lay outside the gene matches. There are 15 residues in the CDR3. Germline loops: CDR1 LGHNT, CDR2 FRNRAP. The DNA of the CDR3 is TGTGCTAGTGGTTTTCCGACAGGGGAGAACACTGAAGCTTTCTTT. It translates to CASGFPTGENTEAFF.

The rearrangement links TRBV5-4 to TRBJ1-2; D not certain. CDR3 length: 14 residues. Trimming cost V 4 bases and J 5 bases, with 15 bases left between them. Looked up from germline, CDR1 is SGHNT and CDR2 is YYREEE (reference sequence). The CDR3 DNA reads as TGTGCCAGCAGCCGATATGAGAGGCAGTATGGCTACACCTTC. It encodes CASSRYERQYGYTF. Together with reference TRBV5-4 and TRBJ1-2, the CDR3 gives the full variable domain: ETGVTQSPTHLIKTRGQQVTLRCSSQSGHNTVSWYQQALGQGPQFIFQYYREEENGRGNFPPRFSGLQFPNYSSELNVNALELDDSALYLCASSRYERQYGYTFGSGTRLTVV.

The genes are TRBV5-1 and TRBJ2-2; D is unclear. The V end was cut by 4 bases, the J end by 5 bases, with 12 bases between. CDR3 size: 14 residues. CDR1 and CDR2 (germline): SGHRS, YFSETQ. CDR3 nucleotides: TGCGCCAGCAGCGTACGATCACAGACCGGGGAGCTGTTTTTT. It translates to CASSVRSQTGELFF.

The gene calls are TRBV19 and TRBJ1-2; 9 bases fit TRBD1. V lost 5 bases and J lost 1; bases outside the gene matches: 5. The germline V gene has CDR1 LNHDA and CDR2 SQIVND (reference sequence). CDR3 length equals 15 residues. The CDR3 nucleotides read TGTGCCAGTAGTCCGGACAGGGGAATTAACTATGGCTACACCTTC. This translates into CASSPDRGINYGYTF. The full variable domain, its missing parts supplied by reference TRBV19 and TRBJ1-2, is DGGITQSPKYLFRKEGQNVTLSCEQNLNHDAMYWYRQDPGQGLRLIYYSQIVNDFQKGDIAEGYSVSREKKESFPLTVTSAQKNPTAFYLCASSPDRGINYGYTFGSGTRLTVV.

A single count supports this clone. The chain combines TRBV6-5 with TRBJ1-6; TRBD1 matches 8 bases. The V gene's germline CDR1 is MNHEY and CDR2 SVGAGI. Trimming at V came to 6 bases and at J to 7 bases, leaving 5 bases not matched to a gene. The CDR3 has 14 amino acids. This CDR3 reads CASSRTGKNSPLHF. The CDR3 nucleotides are TGTGCCAGCAGCCGGACAGGGAAAAATTCACCCCTCCACTTT.

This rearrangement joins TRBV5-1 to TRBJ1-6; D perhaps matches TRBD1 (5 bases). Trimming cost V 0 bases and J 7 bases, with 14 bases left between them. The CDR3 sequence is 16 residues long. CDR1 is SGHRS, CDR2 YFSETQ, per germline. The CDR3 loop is CASSLDGDRTNSPLHF. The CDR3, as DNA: TGCGCCAGCAGCTTGGACGGCGACAGAACCAATTCACCCCTCCACTTT.

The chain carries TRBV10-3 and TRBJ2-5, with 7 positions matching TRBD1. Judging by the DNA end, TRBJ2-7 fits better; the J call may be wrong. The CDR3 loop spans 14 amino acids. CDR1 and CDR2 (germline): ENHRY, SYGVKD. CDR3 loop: CAITDRVGAYEQYF. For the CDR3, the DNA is TGTGCCATCACCGACAGGGTGGGGGCCTACGAGCAGTACTTC.

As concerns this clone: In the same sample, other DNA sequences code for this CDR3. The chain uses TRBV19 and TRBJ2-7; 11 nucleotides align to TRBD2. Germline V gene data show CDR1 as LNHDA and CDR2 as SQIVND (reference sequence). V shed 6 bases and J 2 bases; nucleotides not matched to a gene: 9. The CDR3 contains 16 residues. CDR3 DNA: TGTGCCAGTAGCCGTGGGCTAGCGGGGGGCCCCTACGAGCAGTACTTC. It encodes CASSRGLAGGPYEQYF.

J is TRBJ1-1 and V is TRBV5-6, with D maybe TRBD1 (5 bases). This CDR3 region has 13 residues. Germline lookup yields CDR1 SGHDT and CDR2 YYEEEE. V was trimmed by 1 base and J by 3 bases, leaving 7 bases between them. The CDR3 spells CASSLSRDTEAFF. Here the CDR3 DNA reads TGTGCCAGCAGCTTGAGCAGGGACACTGAAGCTTTCTTT.

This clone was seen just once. CDR3 sequence (DNA): TGTGCCAGCAGCTTACAGGGCGGCTACACCTTC. Amino acids: CASSLQGGYTF. V and J are TRBV7-2 and TRBJ1-2; TRBD1 might be the D (5 bases). This CDR3 spans 11 amino acids. Trimming stripped 2 bases from V and 8 bases from J, with 6 bases between. Per germline, CDR1 SGHTA and CDR2 FQGNSA.

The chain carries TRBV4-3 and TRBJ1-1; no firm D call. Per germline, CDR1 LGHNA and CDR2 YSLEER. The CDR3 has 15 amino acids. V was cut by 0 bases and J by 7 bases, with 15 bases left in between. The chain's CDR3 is CASSQDVRRVSEAFF. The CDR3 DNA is TGCGCCAGCAGCCAAGATGTCAGGAGGGTGAGTGAAGCTTTCTTT.

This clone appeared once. This CDR3 is CASSTGHRTFVDTGELFF. CDR3 in DNA: TGTGCCAGTAGTACCGGACACCGGACCTTTGTGGACACCGGGGAGCTGTTTTTT. V and J are TRBV19 and TRBJ2-2, with D possibly being TRBD1 (5 bases). Germline V gene lookup returns CDR1 LNHDA and CDR2 SQIVND (reference sequence). Trimming took off 4 bases at V and 3 bases at J, with 21 bases between the two ends. The length of the CDR3 is 18 residues.

CDR3 amino acids: CASSLTSGGGGTEAFF. In DNA form, the CDR3 reads TGTGCCAGCAGTCTAACCTCAGGGGGCGGCGGCACTGAAGCTTTCTTT. The chain carries TRBV11-2 and TRBJ1-1; 8 bases fit TRBD1. There are 16 residues in the CDR3. Germline CDR1 is SGHAT and CDR2 is FQNNGV. The V gene end was trimmed by 6 bases and the J gene end by 4 bases; junction bases not matched to a gene: 13.

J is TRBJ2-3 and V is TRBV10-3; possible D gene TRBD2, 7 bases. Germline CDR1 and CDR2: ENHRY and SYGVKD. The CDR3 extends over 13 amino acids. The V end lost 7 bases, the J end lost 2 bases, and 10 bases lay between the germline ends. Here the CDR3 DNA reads TGTGCCATCAAGGCGGGGGCCACAGATACGCAGTATTTT. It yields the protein CAIKAGATDTQYF.

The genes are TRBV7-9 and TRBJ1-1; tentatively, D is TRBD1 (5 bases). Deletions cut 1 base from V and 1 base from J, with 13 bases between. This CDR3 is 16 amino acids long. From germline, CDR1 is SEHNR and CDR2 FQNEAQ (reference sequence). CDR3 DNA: TGTGCCAGCAGCTTAGTGGGCCAGGGTACGAACACTGAAGCTTTCTTT. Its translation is CASSLVGQGTNTEAFF.

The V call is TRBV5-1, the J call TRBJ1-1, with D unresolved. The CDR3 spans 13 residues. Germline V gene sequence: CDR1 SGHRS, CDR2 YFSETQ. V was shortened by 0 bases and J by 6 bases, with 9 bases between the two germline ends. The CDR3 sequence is CASSLEAGPEAFF. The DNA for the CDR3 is TGCGCCAGCAGCTTGGAGGCGGGCCCTGAAGCTTTCTTT.